This T cell receptor (beta chain) is drawn from a study of CXCR3-negative and CXCR3-positive naive CD8 T cells. TRB cDNA libraries were made by UMI-labeled 5' RACE. TCRdb reanalyzed the 5' RACE reads and collapses them to one entry per CDR3 protein, without DNA. This sample's table has fewer than 90,000 distinct CDR3 sequences. Using triplicate sorts, approximately 300,000 cells were collected each time from every CD8+ T cell subset. The CDR3 runs to 14 residues. Germline assignment: CDR1 SGHAT and CDR2 FQNNGV. To note about this clonotype: Antigen: not known.

General study results and limits: Higher TRB CDR3 hydrophobicity marked CXCR3-positive naive cells relative to CXCR3-negative naive cells. Much lower diversity was found in memory CD8+ cells, while both naive subsets had comparably high diversity. Naive CXCR3-negative cells resembled naive CXCR3-positive cells in TRBV-TRBJ usage; memory cells differed. Post-cryopreservation CXCR3 expression was partly diminished, and the bulk of assays employed fresh PBMCs.

V gene TRBV11-2 combines with J gene TRBJ2-1; TCRdb selects TRBD1, and the lack of DNA leaves this call unchecked. Sequenced material: naive CXCR3+ CD8+ T cells from blood. Subset in this sample: CD45RO-CCR7+CD27+CD95- naive CD8+ T cells expressing CXCR3 (TNR3+). This receptor was obtained from a human donor in good health. Some clones in this sample may be carry-over from other donors' samples. The CDR3 region is CADSLGQGPNEQFF.